These 2 T cell receptor beta chains came from one sample sequenced in a study of radiation and T cells in renal cell carcinoma. The protocol was immunoSEQ multiplex PCR, while the TCRdb copy is restricted to in-frame clones and leaves out a portion. This repertoire shows 15,000 to 20,000 clones, about 58% found once; its top ten account for about 10%. Treatment indicated: treatment-naive control, cytoreductive nephrectomy. The source material was tumor tissue, sampled from a patient whose treatment was nephrectomy without radiotherapy. The receptors were sampled from a man aged 35-49 years with renal cell carcinoma.

This clone was detected once. V is TRBV11-2 and J is TRBJ2-7, with no clear D. This CDR3 has 15 residues. Trimming left V 2 bases short and J 0 bases short, with 11 bases between. Germline assignment: CDR1 SGHAT and CDR2 FQNNGV. The CDR3 nucleotides are TGTGCCAGCAGCTTAATCCAGAGAAGCTCCTACGAGCAGTACTTC. It specifies CASSLIQRSSYEQYF.

The J gene is TRBJ2-3, the V gene TRBV7-2; 7 bases are shared with TRBD2. The CDR3 is 14 amino acids. V was pared by 5 bases and J by 6 bases, with 8 bases of the junction left unmatched. Germline loops: CDR1 SGHTA, CDR2 FQGNSA. This chain's CDR3 is CASSPSRLADTQYF. For the CDR3, the DNA is TGTGCCAGCAGCCCATCCCGACTAGCCGATACGCAGTATTTT.